This T cell receptor (beta chain) originates from a study of blood T cell repertoires in COVID-19. In the study overall: T cells, B-cell-depleted T cells, or PBMCs provided the cDNA or gDNA that served as material.

TCRdb's table, derived via immunoSEQ multiplex PCR, lists solely in-frame clones and lacks some. The profile shows around 76,000 clones, over 60% of them singletons. With 2 bases removed from V and 2 bases from J, the gap between germline ends came to 7 bases. This CDR3 is built from 14 residues. CDR1 and CDR2 from the germline V gene are MNHEY and SMNVEV (reference sequence). V usage is TRBV27 and J usage is TRBJ1-3; D perhaps matches TRBD1 (5 bases). This clonotype was obtained from a woman of 80 years or more with active or convalescent COVID-19. Input material: peripheral blood. CDR3 residues: CASSLAGAGNTIYF. The CDR3 DNA reads TGTGCCAGCAGTTTAGCGGGGGCTGGAAACACCATATATTTT.